This is a list of T cell receptor beta chains from one sample in a study of blood T cells in healthy people across ages. Each CDR3 protein gets one entry after TCRdb re-called the 5' RACE reads with MiXCR. The sample lists around 1.7 million distinct CDR3 sequences; roughly 30% were seen once. Sequencing was performed on blood. All receptors come from a woman younger than 45 in good health. CDR3s include the opening cysteine and the closing phenylalanine or tryptophan. The D gene is left open where the match is weak. Expanded clones get a size class; other rows say once, few or many, or leave the size out.

>TRBJ2-1|.|TRBV9|.|13
CARSVQGGDEQFF
>TRBJ1-1|.|TRBV5-1|.|15
CASSLDIGVNTEAFF
>TRBJ1-2|few|TRBV4-1|TRBD1|14
CASSHPGTGGGYTF
>TRBJ2-3|.|TRBV3-1|TRBD2|19
CASSQVIQLAGGEADTQYF
>TRBJ2-5|.|TRBV27|.|15
CASRPTNLERETQYF
>TRBJ2-2|.|TRBV5-1|TRBD1|14
CASIGQGASGELFF
>TRBJ1-1|.|TRBV6-6|.|13
CASSYSAHVEAFF
>TRBJ2-7|.|TRBV6-2/TRBV6-3|TRBD2|14
CASDSPGLGDEQYF
>TRBJ2-1|.|TRBV4-2|TRBD2|17
CASSQEGALAGEFEQFF
>TRBJ1-4|.|TRBV14|.|15
CASSQFSGRVEKLFF
>TRBJ2-1|.|TRBV7-2|.|14
CASSLAPSSDEQFF
>TRBJ2-1|.|TRBV5-1|TRBD1|16
CASSPWDSGSYNEQFF
>TRBJ2-7|.|TRBV20-1|TRBD1|13
CSTQDRAQSVQYF
>TRBJ2-5|.|TRBV29-1|TRBD1|15
CSAGETGGIQEARYF
>TRBJ2-1|many|TRBV5-1|.|14
CASSLAREYNEQFF
>TRBJ1-1|.|TRBV5-5|.|14
CASSSESISTEAFF
>TRBJ2-6|few|TRBV5-1|.|16
CASSLVSVSGANVLTF
>TRBJ2-3|.|TRBV2|.|13
CASTGRNGDTQYF